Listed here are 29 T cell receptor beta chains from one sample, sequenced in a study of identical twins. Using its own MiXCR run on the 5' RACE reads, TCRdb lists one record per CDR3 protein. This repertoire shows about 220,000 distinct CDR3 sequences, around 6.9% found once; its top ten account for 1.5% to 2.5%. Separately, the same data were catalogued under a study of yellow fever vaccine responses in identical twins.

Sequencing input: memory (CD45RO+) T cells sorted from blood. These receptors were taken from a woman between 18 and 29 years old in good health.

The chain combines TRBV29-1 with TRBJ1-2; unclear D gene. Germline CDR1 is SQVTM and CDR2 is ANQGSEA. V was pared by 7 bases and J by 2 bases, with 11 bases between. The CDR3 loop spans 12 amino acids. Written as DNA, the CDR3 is TGCAGCGGCCATACAGAAAACTATGGCTACACCTTC. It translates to CSGHTENYGYTF. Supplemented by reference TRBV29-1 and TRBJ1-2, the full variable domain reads SAVISQKPSRDICQRGTSLTIQCQVDSQVTMMFWYRQQPGQSLTLIATANQGSEATYESGFVIDKFPISRPNLTFSTLTVSNMSPEDSSIYLCSGHTENYGYTFGSGTRLTVV.

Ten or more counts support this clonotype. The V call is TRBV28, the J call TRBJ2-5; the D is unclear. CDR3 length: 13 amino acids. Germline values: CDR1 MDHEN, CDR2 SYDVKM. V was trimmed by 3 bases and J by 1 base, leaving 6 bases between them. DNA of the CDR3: TGTGCCAGCAGTTTGTCCCTCCAAGAGACCCAGTACTTC. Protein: CASSLSLQETQYF.

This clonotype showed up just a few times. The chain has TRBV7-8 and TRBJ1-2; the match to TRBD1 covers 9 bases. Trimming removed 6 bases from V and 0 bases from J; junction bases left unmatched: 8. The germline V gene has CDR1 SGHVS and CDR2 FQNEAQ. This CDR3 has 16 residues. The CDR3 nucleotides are TGTGCCAGCAGTCCCGGGACAGGGACCCCTAACTATGGCTACACCTTC. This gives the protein CASSPGTGTPNYGYTF.

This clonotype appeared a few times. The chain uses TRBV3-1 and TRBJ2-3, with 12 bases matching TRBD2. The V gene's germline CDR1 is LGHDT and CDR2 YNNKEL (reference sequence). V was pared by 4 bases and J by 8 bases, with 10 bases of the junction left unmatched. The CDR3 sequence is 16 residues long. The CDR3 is CASSPRTSGAGTTQYF. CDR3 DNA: TGTGCCAGCAGCCCCCGGACTAGCGGGGCCGGGACTACGCAGTATTTT.

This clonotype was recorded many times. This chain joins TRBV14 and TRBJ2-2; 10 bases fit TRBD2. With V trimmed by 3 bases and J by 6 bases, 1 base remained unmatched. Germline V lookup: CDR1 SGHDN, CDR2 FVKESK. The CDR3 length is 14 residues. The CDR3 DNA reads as TGTGCCAGCAGCCATGGACTAGCGGCCGGGGAGCTGTTTTTT. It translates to CASSHGLAAGELFF.

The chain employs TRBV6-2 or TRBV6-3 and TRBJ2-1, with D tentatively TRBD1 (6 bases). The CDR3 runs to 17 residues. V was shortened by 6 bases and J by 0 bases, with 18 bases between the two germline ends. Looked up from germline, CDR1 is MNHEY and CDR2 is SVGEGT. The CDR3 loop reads CASRSLQGSGSYNEQFF. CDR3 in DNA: TGTGCCAGCAGATCCCTACAGGGCAGTGGCTCCTACAATGAGCAGTTCTTC.

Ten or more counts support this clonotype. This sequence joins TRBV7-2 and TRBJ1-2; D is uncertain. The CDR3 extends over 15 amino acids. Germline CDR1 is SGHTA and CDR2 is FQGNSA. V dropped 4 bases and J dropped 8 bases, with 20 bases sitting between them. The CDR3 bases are TGTGCCAGCAGCTCTCCTACCGGATTCATCGGGGGCTACACCTTC. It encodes CASSSPTGFIGGYTF.

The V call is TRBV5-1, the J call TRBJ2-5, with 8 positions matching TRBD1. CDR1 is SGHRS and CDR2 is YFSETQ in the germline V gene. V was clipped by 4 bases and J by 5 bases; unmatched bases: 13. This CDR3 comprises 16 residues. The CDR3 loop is CASSQATGTGVETQYF. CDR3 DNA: TGCGCCAGCAGCCAGGCTACCGGGACAGGAGTCGAGACCCAGTACTTC.

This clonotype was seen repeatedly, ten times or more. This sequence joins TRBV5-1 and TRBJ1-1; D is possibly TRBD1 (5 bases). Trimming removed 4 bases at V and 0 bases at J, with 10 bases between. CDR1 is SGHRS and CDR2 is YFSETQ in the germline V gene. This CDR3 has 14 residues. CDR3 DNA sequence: TGCGCCAGCAGCCCGACAGCCGTGAACACTGAAGCTTTCTTT. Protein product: CASSPTAVNTEAFF.

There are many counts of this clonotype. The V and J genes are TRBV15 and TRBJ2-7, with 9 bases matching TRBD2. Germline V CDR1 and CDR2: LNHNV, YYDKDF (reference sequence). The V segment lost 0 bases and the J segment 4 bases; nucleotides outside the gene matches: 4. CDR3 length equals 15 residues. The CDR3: CATSRDGSGGYEQYF. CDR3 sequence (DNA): TGTGCCACCAGCAGAGACGGTAGCGGGGGATACGAGCAGTACTTC.

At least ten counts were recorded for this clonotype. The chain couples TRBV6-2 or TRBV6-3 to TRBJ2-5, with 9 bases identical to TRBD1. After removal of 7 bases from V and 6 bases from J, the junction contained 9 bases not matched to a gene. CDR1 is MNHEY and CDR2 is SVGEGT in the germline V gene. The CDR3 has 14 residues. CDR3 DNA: TGTGCCAGCAACCTTGCCGGGACAGGGAAGACCCAGTACTTC. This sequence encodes CASNLAGTGKTQYF.

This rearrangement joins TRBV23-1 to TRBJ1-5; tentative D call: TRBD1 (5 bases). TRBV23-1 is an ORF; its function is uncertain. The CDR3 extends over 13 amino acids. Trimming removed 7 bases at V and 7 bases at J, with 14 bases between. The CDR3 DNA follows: TGCGCCAGCACCGGGGGGAGGGTCCAGCCCCAGCATTTT. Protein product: CASTGGRVQPQHF.

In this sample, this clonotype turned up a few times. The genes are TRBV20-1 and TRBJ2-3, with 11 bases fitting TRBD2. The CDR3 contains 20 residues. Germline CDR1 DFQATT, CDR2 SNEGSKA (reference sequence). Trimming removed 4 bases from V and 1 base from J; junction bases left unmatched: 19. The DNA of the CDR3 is TGCAGTGCTACCAGGTGGGGACTAGCGGTAATAAGCTCCGGCACAGATACGCAGTATTTT. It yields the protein CSATRWGLAVISSGTDTQYF.

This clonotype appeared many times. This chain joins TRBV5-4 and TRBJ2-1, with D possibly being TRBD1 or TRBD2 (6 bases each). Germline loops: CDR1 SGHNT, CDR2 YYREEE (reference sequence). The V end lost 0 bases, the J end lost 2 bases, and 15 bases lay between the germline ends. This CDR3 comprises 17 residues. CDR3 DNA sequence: TGTGCCAGCAGCTTGGCAACGGGGGCGATGACCTACAATGAGCAGTTCTTC. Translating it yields CASSLATGAMTYNEQFF.

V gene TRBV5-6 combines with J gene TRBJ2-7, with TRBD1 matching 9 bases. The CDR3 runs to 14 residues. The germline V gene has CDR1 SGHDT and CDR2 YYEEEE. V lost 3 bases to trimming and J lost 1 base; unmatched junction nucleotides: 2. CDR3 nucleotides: TGTGCCAGCAGCTGGGGACAGGGTTCCTACGAGCAGTACTTC. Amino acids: CASSWGQGSYEQYF.

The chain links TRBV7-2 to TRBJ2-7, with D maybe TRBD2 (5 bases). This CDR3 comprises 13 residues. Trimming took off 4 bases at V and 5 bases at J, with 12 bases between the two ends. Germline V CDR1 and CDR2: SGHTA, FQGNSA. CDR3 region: CASSSALGNEQYF. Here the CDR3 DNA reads TGTGCCAGCAGCTCAGCACTAGGTAACGAGCAGTACTTC.

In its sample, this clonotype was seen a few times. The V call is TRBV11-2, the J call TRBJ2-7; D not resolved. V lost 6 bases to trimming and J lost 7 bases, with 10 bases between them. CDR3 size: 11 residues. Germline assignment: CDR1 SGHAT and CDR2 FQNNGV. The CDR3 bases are TGTGCCAGCAGTCGTATGGGGGAGCAGTACTTC. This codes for CASSRMGEQYF.

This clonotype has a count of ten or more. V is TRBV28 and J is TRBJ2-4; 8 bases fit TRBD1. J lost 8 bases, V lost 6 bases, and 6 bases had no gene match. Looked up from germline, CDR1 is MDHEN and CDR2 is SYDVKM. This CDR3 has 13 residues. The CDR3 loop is CASRNRGKDIQYF. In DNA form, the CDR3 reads TGTGCCAGCAGGAACAGGGGGAAGGACATTCAGTACTTC.

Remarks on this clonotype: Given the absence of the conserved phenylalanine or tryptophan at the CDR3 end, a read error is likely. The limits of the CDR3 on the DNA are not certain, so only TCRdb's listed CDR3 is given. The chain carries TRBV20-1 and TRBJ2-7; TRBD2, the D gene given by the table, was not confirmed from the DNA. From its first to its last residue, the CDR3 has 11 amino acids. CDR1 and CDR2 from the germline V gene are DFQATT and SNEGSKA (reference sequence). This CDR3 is CSARDGTRDLL.

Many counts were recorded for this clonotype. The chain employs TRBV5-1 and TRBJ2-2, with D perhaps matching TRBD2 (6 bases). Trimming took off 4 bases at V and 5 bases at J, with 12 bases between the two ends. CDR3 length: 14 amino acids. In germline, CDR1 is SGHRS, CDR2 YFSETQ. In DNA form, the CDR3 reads TGCGCCAGCAGCGTGCTTCGGGGGACCGGGGAGCTGTTTTTT. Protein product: CASSVLRGTGELFF. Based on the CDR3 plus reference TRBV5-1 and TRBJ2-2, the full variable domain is KAGVTQTPRYLIKTRGQQVTLSCSPISGHRSVSWYQQTPGQGLQFLFEYFSETQRNKGNFPGRFSGRQFSNSRSEMNVSTLELGDSALYLCASSVLRGTGELFFGEGSRLTVL.

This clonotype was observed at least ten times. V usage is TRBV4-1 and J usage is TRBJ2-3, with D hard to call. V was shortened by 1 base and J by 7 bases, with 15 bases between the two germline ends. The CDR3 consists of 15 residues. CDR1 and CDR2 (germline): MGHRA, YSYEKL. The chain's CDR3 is CASSQASGFSHTQYF. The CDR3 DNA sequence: TGCGCCAGCAGCCAAGCATCCGGGTTCAGCCATACGCAGTATTTT.

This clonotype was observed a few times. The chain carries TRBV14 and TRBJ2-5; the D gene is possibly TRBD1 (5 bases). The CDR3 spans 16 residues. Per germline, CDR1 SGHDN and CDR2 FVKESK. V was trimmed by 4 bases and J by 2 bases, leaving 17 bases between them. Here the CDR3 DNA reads TGTGCCAGCAGCCCTTCCTCTAACAGGATACAAGAGACCCAGTACTTC. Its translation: CASSPSSNRIQETQYF.

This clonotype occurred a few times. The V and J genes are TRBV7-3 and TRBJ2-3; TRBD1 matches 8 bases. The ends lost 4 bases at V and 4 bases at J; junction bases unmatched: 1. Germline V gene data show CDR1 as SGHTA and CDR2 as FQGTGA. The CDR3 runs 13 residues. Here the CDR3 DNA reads TGTGCCAGCAGCTCACAGGGGGCAGATACGCAGTATTTT. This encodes CASSSQGADTQYF.

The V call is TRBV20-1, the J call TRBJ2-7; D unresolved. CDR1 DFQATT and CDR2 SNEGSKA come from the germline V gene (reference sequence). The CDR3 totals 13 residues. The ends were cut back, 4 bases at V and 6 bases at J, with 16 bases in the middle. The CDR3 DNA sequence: TGCAGTGCTAAGGCCTTCGGGCGCGGCGAGCAGTACTTC. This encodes CSAKAFGRGEQYF.

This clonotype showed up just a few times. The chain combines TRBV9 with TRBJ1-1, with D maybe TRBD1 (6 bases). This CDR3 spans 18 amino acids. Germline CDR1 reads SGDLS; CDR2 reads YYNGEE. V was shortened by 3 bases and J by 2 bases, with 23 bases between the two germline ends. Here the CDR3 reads CASSAQFTGFGLNTEAFF. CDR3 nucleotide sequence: TGTGCCAGCAGCGCCCAGTTTACAGGGTTTGGATTAAACACTGAAGCTTTCTTT.

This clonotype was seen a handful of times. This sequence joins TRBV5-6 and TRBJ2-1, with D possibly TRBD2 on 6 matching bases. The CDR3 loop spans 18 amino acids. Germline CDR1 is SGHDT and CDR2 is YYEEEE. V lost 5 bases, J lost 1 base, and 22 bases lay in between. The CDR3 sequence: CASRQERRAVRSYNEQFF. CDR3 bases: TGTGCCAGCAGACAAGAACGGAGGGCGGTCCGGTCCTACAATGAGCAGTTCTTC.

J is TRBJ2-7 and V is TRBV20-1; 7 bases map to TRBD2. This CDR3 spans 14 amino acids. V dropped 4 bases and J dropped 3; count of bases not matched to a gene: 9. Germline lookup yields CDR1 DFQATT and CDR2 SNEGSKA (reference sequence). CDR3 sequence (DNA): TGCAGTGCTAAAAAGGGACTACAAAACTACGAGCAGTACTTC. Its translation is CSAKKGLQNYEQYF.

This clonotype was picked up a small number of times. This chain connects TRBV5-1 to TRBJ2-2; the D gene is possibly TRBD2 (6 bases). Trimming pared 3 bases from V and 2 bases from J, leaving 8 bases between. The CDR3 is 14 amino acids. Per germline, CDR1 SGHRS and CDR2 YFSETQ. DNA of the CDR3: TGCGCCAGCAGCTGGGACTTCAACACCGGGGAGCTGTTTTTT. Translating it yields CASSWDFNTGELFF.

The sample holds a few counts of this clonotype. CDR3 protein: CASSDKTGGALGNEQFF. In DNA, the CDR3 is TGTGCCAGCAGTGATAAGACAGGGGGCGCATTGGGCAATGAGCAGTTCTTC. The chain is built from TRBV6-4 and TRBJ2-1, with TRBD1 matching 10 bases. The germline CDR1 and CDR2 sequences are MRHNA and SNTAGT. The CDR3 has 17 residues. J lost 6 bases, V lost 3 bases, and 11 bases had no gene match.